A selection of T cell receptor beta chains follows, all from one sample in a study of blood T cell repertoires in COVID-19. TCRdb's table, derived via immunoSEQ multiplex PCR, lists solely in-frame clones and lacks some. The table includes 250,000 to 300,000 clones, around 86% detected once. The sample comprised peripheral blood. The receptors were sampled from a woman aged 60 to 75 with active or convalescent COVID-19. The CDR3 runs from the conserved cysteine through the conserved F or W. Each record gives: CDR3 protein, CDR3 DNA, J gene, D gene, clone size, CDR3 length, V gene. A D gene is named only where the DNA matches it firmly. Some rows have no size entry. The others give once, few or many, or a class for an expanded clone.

cdr3_aa: CATRRDASGGKAQYF; cdr3_nt: TGTGCCACCCGACGCGACGCGAGCGGGGGGAAGGCGCAGTACTTC; j_call: TRBJ2-7; d_call: TRBD2; clone_size: once; cdr3_length: 15; v_call: TRBV6-5
cdr3_aa: CAWSVLRDNEQFF; cdr3_nt: TGTGCCTGGAGTGTACTCAGGGACAATGAGCAGTTCTTC; j_call: TRBJ2-1; d_call: .; clone_size: .; cdr3_length: 13; v_call: TRBV30
cdr3_aa: CASSRSSGGYEQYF; cdr3_nt: TGTGCCAGCAGTAGGTCCTCGGGGGGCTACGAGCAGTACTTC; j_call: TRBJ2-7; d_call: TRBD2; clone_size: .; cdr3_length: 14; v_call: TRBV2
cdr3_aa: CASSQDPSAAYNSPLHF; cdr3_nt: TGTGCCAGCAGCCAAGATCCGTCCGCAGCCTATAATTCACCCCTCCACTTT; j_call: TRBJ1-6; d_call: .; clone_size: .; cdr3_length: 17; v_call: TRBV4-2
cdr3_aa: CASSAGLADTDTQYF; cdr3_nt: TGTGCCAGTAGTGCGGGACTAGCAGACACAGATACGCAGTATTTT; j_call: TRBJ2-3; d_call: TRBD2; clone_size: .; cdr3_length: 15; v_call: TRBV19
cdr3_aa: CASSPPASGGKQETQYF; cdr3_nt: TGTGCCAGCTCACCACCCGCCAGCGGGGGGAAGCAAGAGACCCAGTACTTC; j_call: TRBJ2-5; d_call: TRBD2; clone_size: .; cdr3_length: 17; v_call: TRBV18
cdr3_aa: CASSDSRQGHYEQYF; cdr3_nt: TGCGCCAGCAGTGATTCGAGACAGGGCCACTACGAGCAGTACTTC; j_call: TRBJ2-7; d_call: TRBD1; clone_size: .; cdr3_length: 15; v_call: TRBV10-1
cdr3_aa: CASSFGGHGGGNEQFF; cdr3_nt: TGTGCCAGCAGCTTTGGGGGACACGGGGGAGGGAATGAGCAGTTCTTC; j_call: TRBJ2-1; d_call: .; clone_size: .; cdr3_length: 16; v_call: TRBV7-9
cdr3_aa: CASAQAYGYTF; cdr3_nt: TGTGCCAGTGCCCAGGCGTATGGCTACACCTTC; j_call: TRBJ1-2; d_call: .; clone_size: many; cdr3_length: 11; v_call: TRBV19
cdr3_aa: CASSQAPGQNYEQYF; cdr3_nt: TGCGCCAGCAGCCAAGCCCCGGGACAGAATTACGAGCAGTACTTC; j_call: TRBJ2-7; d_call: TRBD1; clone_size: .; cdr3_length: 15; v_call: TRBV4-1
cdr3_aa: CASSQGANTEAFF; cdr3_nt: TGTGCCAGCAGCCAAGGGGCCAACACTGAAGCTTTCTTT; j_call: TRBJ1-1; d_call: .; clone_size: few; cdr3_length: 13; v_call: TRBV3-1/TRBV3-2
cdr3_aa: CASSLAEGAEQFF; cdr3_nt: TGTGCCAGCAGCTTAGCGGAGGGCGCGGAGCAGTTCTTC; j_call: TRBJ2-1; d_call: .; clone_size: .; cdr3_length: 13; v_call: TRBV7-2
cdr3_aa: CASSLGPTGELFF; cdr3_nt: TGTGCCAGCAGTTTGGGCCCCACCGGGGAGCTGTTTTTT; j_call: TRBJ2-2; d_call: .; clone_size: .; cdr3_length: 13; v_call: TRBV12-3/TRBV12-4
cdr3_aa: CASSPTGGKYGYTF; cdr3_nt: TGTGCCAGCTCACCGACAGGGGGTAAATACGGCTACACCTTC; j_call: TRBJ1-2; d_call: TRBD1; clone_size: .; cdr3_length: 14; v_call: TRBV18
cdr3_aa: CASSFEDLAEAFF; cdr3_nt: TGTGCCAGCAGTTTCGAGGATCTCGCTGAAGCTTTCTTT; j_call: TRBJ1-1; d_call: .; clone_size: once; cdr3_length: 13; v_call: TRBV12-3/TRBV12-4
cdr3_aa: CASGPGGLASYEQYF; cdr3_nt: TGTGCCAGCGGCCCGGGGGGACTAGCATCCTACGAGCAGTACTTC; j_call: TRBJ2-7; d_call: TRBD2; clone_size: .; cdr3_length: 15; v_call: TRBV5-4
cdr3_aa: CASGSARTANTEAFF; cdr3_nt: TGTGCTAGTGGTTCAGCCCGGACAGCGAACACTGAAGCTTTCTTT; j_call: TRBJ1-1; d_call: .; clone_size: .; cdr3_length: 15; v_call: TRBV12-5
cdr3_aa: CSARGGHGYTF; cdr3_nt: TGCAGTGCTAGGGGAGGGCATGGCTACACCTTC; j_call: TRBJ1-2; d_call: .; clone_size: .; cdr3_length: 11; v_call: TRBV20-1
cdr3_aa: CASSLETATNEKLFF; cdr3_nt: TGTGCCAGCAGCTTGGAGACAGCAACTAATGAAAAACTGTTTTTT; j_call: TRBJ1-4; d_call: .; clone_size: few; cdr3_length: 15; v_call: TRBV5-4
cdr3_aa: CASSPPGRVRQPQHF; cdr3_nt: TGTGCCAGCAGTCCCCCCGGCAGGGTAAGACAGCCCCAGCATTTT; j_call: TRBJ1-5; d_call: .; clone_size: .; cdr3_length: 15; v_call: TRBV28
cdr3_aa: CASSLPGAPDEQFF; cdr3_nt: TGCGCCAGCAGCTTGCCAGGGGCGCCGGATGAGCAGTTCTTC; j_call: TRBJ2-1; d_call: .; clone_size: .; cdr3_length: 14; v_call: TRBV5-1
cdr3_aa: CASSLAESGRVPGNTIYF; cdr3_nt: TGTGCCAGCAGCTTAGCAGAGTCCGGCAGGGTCCCTGGAAACACCATATATTTT; j_call: TRBJ1-3; d_call: .; clone_size: .; cdr3_length: 18; v_call: TRBV5-4
cdr3_aa: CASSTDAGGRYNEQFF; cdr3_nt: TGTGCCAGCAGCACCGATGCGGGGGGCCGCTACAATGAGCAGTTCTTC; j_call: TRBJ2-1; d_call: TRBD2; clone_size: .; cdr3_length: 16; v_call: TRBV2
cdr3_aa: CAIRETSGGAVYNEQFF; cdr3_nt: TGTGCCATCAGGGAGACTAGCGGGGGGGCAGTCTACAATGAGCAGTTCTTC; j_call: TRBJ2-1; d_call: TRBD2; clone_size: .; cdr3_length: 17; v_call: TRBV10-3
cdr3_aa: CASSLGTGTYEQYF; cdr3_nt: TGTGCCAGCAGCTTAGGGACGGGGACCTACGAGCAGTACTTC; j_call: TRBJ2-7; d_call: .; clone_size: .; cdr3_length: 14; v_call: TRBV7-2
cdr3_aa: CASSVGRGNEQFF; cdr3_nt: TGTGCCAGCAGCGTGGGCAGGGGCAATGAGCAGTTCTTC; j_call: TRBJ2-1; d_call: .; clone_size: .; cdr3_length: 13; v_call: TRBV9
cdr3_aa: CASSPLVGGEKETQYF; cdr3_nt: TGTGCCAGCTCACCCTTAGTCGGGGGTGAAAAAGAGACCCAGTACTTC; j_call: TRBJ2-5; d_call: .; clone_size: .; cdr3_length: 16; v_call: TRBV18
cdr3_aa: CASSPRGGATDTQYF; cdr3_nt: TGTGCCAGCTCACCACGCGGGGGGGCCACAGATACGCAGTATTTT; j_call: TRBJ2-3; d_call: TRBD2; clone_size: .; cdr3_length: 15; v_call: TRBV18
cdr3_aa: CASSPGQGSEKLFF; cdr3_nt: TGTGCCAGTAGTCCGGGACAGGGAAGTGAAAAACTGTTTTTT; j_call: TRBJ1-4; d_call: TRBD1; clone_size: .; cdr3_length: 14; v_call: TRBV19